These 18 T cell receptor beta chains came from one sample sequenced in a study of resident and recirculating memory T cells in vitiligo. The method was immunoSEQ multiplex PCR; TCRdb's version includes in-frame clones alone and lacks a portion of them. This sample has 75,000 to 95,000 clones, with around 92% found just once. The sequenced sample was blood. All receptors derive from a male donor with vitiligo.

The chain has TRBV28 and TRBJ1-5; unclear D gene. Germline CDR1 reads MDHEN; CDR2 reads SYDVKM. V was trimmed by 5 bases and J by 6 bases, leaving 8 bases between them. The CDR3 spans 12 residues. CDR3 DNA sequence: TGTGCCAGCAGTGTAGAGTTTCAGCCCCAGCATTTT. Its translation: CASSVEFQPQHF.

V is TRBV5-4 and J is TRBJ2-5; a possible D gene is TRBD2 (6 bases). This CDR3 has 15 amino acids. V gave up 1 base and J gave up 5 bases, with 15 bases separating them. Germline V CDR1 and CDR2: SGHNT, YYREEE (reference sequence). CDR3 nucleotide sequence: TGTGCCAGCAGCTTGCTGGGTAGCGGAACGGAGACCCAGTACTTC. Translation gives CASSLLGSGTETQYF.

The chain employs TRBV13 and TRBJ1-4; 7 positions agree with TRBD1. Germline V CDR1 and CDR2: PRHDT, FYEKMQ (reference sequence). This CDR3 spans 16 amino acids. Trimming at V came to 4 bases and at J to 3 bases, leaving 8 bases not matched to a gene. CDR3 sequence (DNA): TGTGCCAGCAGCTCCCTTAAACAGGGGTCTAATGAAAAACTGTTTTTT. Translation gives CASSSLKQGSNEKLFF.

The chain combines TRBV4-1 with TRBJ2-1, with D maybe TRBD2 (6 bases). CDR1 MGHRA and CDR2 YSYEKL come from the germline V gene. The V end lost 2 bases, the J end lost 12 bases, and 14 bases lay between the germline ends. The CDR3 runs 13 residues. In nucleotides, the CDR3 is TGCGCCAGCAGCCAAACGGGACTCCCGGGGCAGTTCTTC. Its protein product is CASSQTGLPGQFF.

The CDR3: CASSLLGLAGTDTQYF. CDR3 DNA: TGTGCCAGCAGCCTCCTAGGACTAGCGGGAACAGATACGCAGTATTTT. The V call is TRBV7-2, the J call TRBJ2-3; the match to TRBD2 covers 12 bases. Germline trimming cut 5 bases from V and 3 bases from J; bases unmatched to any gene: 6. Looked up from germline, CDR1 is SGHTA and CDR2 is FQGNSA. The CDR3 sequence is 16 residues long.

Only one count was recorded for this clone. J is TRBJ2-2 and V is TRBV9, with TRBD2 matching 7 bases. In germline, CDR1 is SGDLS, CDR2 YYNGEE. CDR3 size: 16 residues. V gave up 0 bases and J gave up 2 bases; unmatched junction bases: 4. The CDR3 DNA reads TGTGCCAGCAGCGTAGCAGCGGGGCTTAACACCGGGGAGCTGTTTTTT. Translation gives CASSVAAGLNTGELFF.

V gene TRBV30 combines with J gene TRBJ2-1; TRBD2 aligns across 10 bases. CDR3 length: 15 amino acids. J was trimmed by 8 bases and V by 2 bases; bases with no gene match: 9. Germline-derived CDR1 and CDR2 are GTSNPN and SVGIG (reference sequence). This CDR3 is CAWSRAGGGPDEQFF. CDR3 sequence (DNA): TGTGCCTGGAGTCGAGCGGGAGGGGGCCCGGATGAGCAGTTCTTC.

As to this clone: Other DNA sequences in the same sample also yield this CDR3. V and J are TRBV28 and TRBJ1-5; 9 nucleotides agree with TRBD1. This CDR3 spans 18 amino acids. J lost 3 bases, V lost 5 bases, and 14 bases had no gene match. Germline V gene data show CDR1 as MDHEN and CDR2 as SYDVKM. The CDR3 spells CASSLTPWTGAFNQPQHF. The CDR3 coding sequence is TGTGCCAGCAGTCTTACCCCATGGACAGGGGCTTTCAATCAGCCCCAGCATTTT.

In DNA form, the CDR3 reads TGCAGCGTTGCCGACGGAGGAACCTCTGGGGCCAACGTCCTGACTTTC. Residues: CSVADGGTSGANVLTF. The rearrangement uses TRBV29-1 and TRBJ2-6, with D possibly TRBD2 on 5 matching bases. The length of the CDR3 is 16 residues. Germline CDR1 SQVTM, CDR2 ANQGSEA. The ends were cut back, 4 bases at V and 0 bases at J, with 13 bases in the middle.

The V call is TRBV30, the J call TRBJ1-1; D is uncertain. Germline loops: CDR1 GTSNPN, CDR2 SVGIG (reference sequence). V gave up 3 bases and J gave up 7 bases, with 12 bases separating them. The length of the CDR3 is 12 residues. The CDR3 protein is CAWSQTRFEAFF. DNA for the CDR3: TGTGCCTGGAGCCAGACAAGATTTGAAGCTTTCTTT.

The chain is built from TRBV4-1 and TRBJ1-2; 9 nucleotides agree with TRBD1. CDR3 length equals 13 residues. The germline V gene encodes CDR1 MGHRA and CDR2 YSYEKL. The V segment lost 4 bases and the J segment 4 bases; nucleotides outside the gene matches: 1. The CDR3 DNA is TGCGCCAGCAGCCGGACAGGGGTCTATGGCTACACCTTC. Encoded protein: CASSRTGVYGYTF.

The chain joins TRBV7-2 to TRBJ2-2; tentative D call: TRBD1 (5 bases). Trimming removed 6 bases at V and 0 bases at J, with 11 bases between. Germline values: CDR1 SGHTA, CDR2 FQGNSA. The CDR3 length is 15 residues. The CDR3 DNA sequence: TGTGCCAGCAGTCCAGGGTGGACGAACACCGGGGAGCTGTTTTTT. It translates to CASSPGWTNTGELFF.

The chain employs TRBV5-4 and TRBJ2-1; 9 bases agree with TRBD2. The junction had 7 bases not matched to a gene; V was cut back by 1 base and J by 8 bases. Germline V CDR1 and CDR2: SGHNT, YYREEE (reference sequence). This CDR3 is built from 15 residues. CDR3 bases: TGTGCCAGCAGCTTGTTGGGACTAGCATTATATGAGCAGTTCTTC. Translated, it gives CASSLLGLALYEQFF.

The chain carries TRBV10-3 and TRBJ2-7; a possible D gene is TRBD2 (6 bases). CDR1 is ENHRY, CDR2 SYGVKD, per germline. V gave up 3 bases and J gave up 1 base, with 13 bases separating them. This CDR3 has 15 amino acids. The CDR3 sequence: CAISDPGVTSYEQYF. Written as DNA, the CDR3 is TGTGCCATCAGTGACCCGGGGGTCACATCCTACGAGCAGTACTTC.

The rearrangement uses TRBV19 and TRBJ1-5, with D maybe TRBD1 (5 bases). This CDR3 region has 17 residues. Germline V lookup: CDR1 LNHDA, CDR2 SQIVND (reference sequence). V was clipped by 10 bases and J by 0 bases, with 22 bases between them. CDR3: CATSSPGTGNSNQPQHF. CDR3 bases: TGTGCCACCAGTTCACCCGGGACTGGGAATAGCAATCAGCCCCAGCATTTT.

The genes are TRBV19 and TRBJ1-3; a weak D match, TRBD1 (5 bases). Germline V CDR1 and CDR2: LNHDA, SQIVND (reference sequence). This CDR3 has 17 amino acids. V lost 5 bases and J 0 bases, leaving 17 bases between the germline ends. CDR3 bases: TGTGCCAGTAGTCGGGGGACCGGGCCTTCCTCTGGAAACACCATATATTTT. Its translation: CASSRGTGPSSGNTIYF.

The chain couples TRBV18 to TRBJ1-4; 8 nucleotides line up with TRBD1. The junction had 9 bases not matched to a gene; V was cut back by 6 bases and J by 6 bases. CDR3 length: 15 residues. The V gene's germline CDR1 is KGHSH and CDR2 LQKENI. CDR3 sequence reads: CASSEPGQVYEKLFF. The CDR3 bases are TGTGCCAGCTCGGAACCGGGACAGGTCTATGAAAAACTGTTTTTT.

The chain couples TRBV30 to TRBJ2-7; 9 bases match TRBD2. There are 13 residues in the CDR3. J was trimmed by 5 bases and V by 7 bases; bases with no gene match: 9. Germline-derived CDR1 and CDR2 are GTSNPN and SVGIG (reference sequence). The CDR3 DNA reads TGTGCCTACGGGGAAGCGGGAGGCGACGAGCAGTACTTC. This encodes CAYGEAGGDEQYF.